The 25 T cell receptor beta chains reported below all come from one sample, sequenced in a study of blood T cells in healthy people across ages. It was with a sample-barcoded 5' primer and a J-beta primer mix that a second PCR of roughly 6 to 12 cycles was run. TCRdb called the 5' RACE reads again in MiXCR, with one record for every CDR3 protein. The table records fewer than 600,000 distinct CDR3 sequences, over 25% of them present only once. The sample was also linked to a second study, of T cells of mothers and their children.

Sample: blood. The receptors come from a boy aged 2 to 10 in good health.

This chain uses TRBV30 with TRBJ2-1, with D perhaps being TRBD1 or TRBD2 (5 bases each). This CDR3 has 13 amino acids. Germline V CDR1 and CDR2: GTSNPN, SVGIG (reference sequence). V lost 3 bases, J lost 8 bases, and 14 bases lay in between. The CDR3, as DNA: TGTGCCTGGAGAAAATGGGACGTCGATGAGCAGTTCTTC. This translates into CAWRKWDVDEQFF. The entire variable domain, with the rest obtained from reference TRBV30 and TRBJ2-1, is as follows: SQTIHQWPATLVQPVGSPLSLECTVEGTSNPNLYWYRQAAGRGLQLLFYSVGIGQISSEVPQNLSASRPQDRQFILSSKKLLLSDSGFYLCAWRKWDVDEQFFGPGTRLTVL.

This rearrangement joins TRBV29-1 to TRBJ2-3; TRBD2 agrees at 14 bases. Germline CDR1 and CDR2: SQVTM and ANQGSEA. The CDR3 consists of 14 residues. The ends lost 5 bases at V and 7 bases at J; junction bases unmatched: 5. CDR3 amino acids: CSVLGLAGEYTQYF. CDR3 DNA: TGCAGCGTTTTGGGACTAGCGGGGGAATATACGCAGTATTTT.

There are a few counts of this clonotype. The DNA of the CDR3 is TGTGCCAGCAGTTTTGTAAACTCCTACGAGCAGTACTTC. Translating it yields CASSFVNSYEQYF. This chain links TRBV28 with TRBJ2-7; D gene unclear. Trimming stripped 3 bases from V and 0 bases from J, with 6 bases between. CDR1 MDHEN and CDR2 SYDVKM come from the germline V gene. CDR3 size: 13 residues.

The sample holds a few counts of this clonotype. J is TRBJ2-3 and V is TRBV5-1; possible D gene TRBD1, 6 bases. Germline loops: CDR1 SGHRS, CDR2 YFSETQ. Trimming left V 3 bases short and J 2 bases short, with 13 bases between. This CDR3 is built from 15 residues. CDR3 sequence (DNA): TGCGCCAGCAGCTCAGGACAGTCTTTCACAGATACGCAGTATTTT. This gives the protein CASSSGQSFTDTQYF.

J is TRBJ2-1 and V is TRBV7-2; D might be TRBD2 (5 bases). CDR1 and CDR2 (germline): SGHTA, FQGNSA. CDR3 length equals 16 residues. The germline V and J ends were trimmed by 0 bases and 5 bases, with 14 bases remaining between them. The CDR3 sequence: CASSLASSRRNNEQFF. As DNA, the CDR3 is TGTGCCAGCAGCTTAGCTTCGAGCCGGAGGAACAATGAGCAGTTCTTC. The whole variable domain, filled in from reference TRBV7-2 and TRBJ2-1, reads GAGVSQSPSNKVTEKGKDVELRCDPISGHTALYWYRQSLGQGLEFLIYFQGNSAPDKSGLPSDRFSAERTGGSVSTLTIQRTQQEDSAVYLCASSLASSRRNNEQFFGPGTRLTVL.

The chain couples TRBV7-2 to TRBJ2-7; D call uncertain. The CDR3 has 18 amino acids. Germline V gives CDR1 SGHTA, CDR2 FQGNSA. V lost 1 base and J lost 0, with 19 bases in between. CDR3 protein: CASSLGSPGHISSYEQYF. CDR3 DNA sequence: TGTGCCAGCAGCTTAGGTTCCCCTGGGCATATCAGCTCCTACGAGCAGTACTTC.

The chain has TRBV27 and TRBJ2-3, with D possibly being TRBD2 (6 bases). This CDR3 is built from 13 residues. Per the germline V gene, CDR1 is MNHEY and CDR2 is SMNVEV (reference sequence). The V gene lost 5 bases and the J gene lost 6 bases, with 12 bases spanning the gap. The CDR3 spells CASSTGTYDTQYF. CDR3 coding DNA: TGTGCCAGCAGTACTGGGACTTACGATACGCAGTATTTT.

This clonotype appeared many times. This chain links TRBV5-5 with TRBJ2-3, with TRBD1 as a possible D gene (5 bases). The CDR3 contains 14 residues. Deletions cut 2 bases from V and 4 bases from J, with 11 bases between. Germline loops: CDR1 SGHKS, CDR2 YYEKEE (reference sequence). CDR3 amino acids: CASSFVGRPDTQYF. The DNA for the CDR3 is TGTGCCAGCAGCTTTGTGGGGCGGCCAGATACGCAGTATTTT. The variable domain in full, completed from reference TRBV5-5 and TRBJ2-3, reads DAGVTQSPTHLIKTRGQQVTLRCSPISGHKSVSWYQQVLGQGPQFIFQYYEKEERGRGNFPDRFSARQFPNYSSELNVNALLLGDSALYLCASSFVGRPDTQYFGPGTRLTVL.

This chain connects TRBV27 to TRBJ1-1, with a weak D call TRBD1 (5 bases). CDR1 is MNHEY, CDR2 SMNVEV, per germline (reference sequence). The CDR3 extends over 11 amino acids. Trimming pared 7 bases from V and 13 bases from J, leaving 16 bases between. In nucleotides, the CDR3 is TGTGCCAGCATCATCCCAGGGTTTGTTTTCTTT. It yields the protein CASIIPGFVFF.

The chain recombines TRBV3-1 with TRBJ1-1; D not certain. V shed 2 bases and J shed 7 bases, with 17 bases lying between them. CDR3 length: 15 amino acids. Germline lookup yields CDR1 LGHDT and CDR2 YNNKEL (reference sequence). Here the CDR3 reads CASSQFLGKANEAFF. The CDR3 DNA reads as TGTGCCAGCAGCCAATTCCTGGGGAAAGCAAATGAAGCTTTCTTT.

The sample holds a few counts of this clonotype. The chain uses TRBV10-1 and TRBJ2-5; a weak D match, TRBD1 (5 bases). The tail of the sequence fits TRBJ2-1 better, so the J call may be wrong. Germline V gene data show CDR1 as WNHNN and CDR2 as SYGVQD (reference sequence). The CDR3 extends over 15 amino acids. The CDR3 DNA is TGCGCCAGCAGTGTGGGTCGAACAGGATACAATGAGCAGTTCTTC. Residues: CASSVGRTGYNEQFF.

This chain connects TRBV20-1 to TRBJ2-5; 7 positions agree with TRBD2. This CDR3 region has 15 residues. Germline CDR1 and CDR2: DFQATT and SNEGSKA (reference sequence). Losses at the gene ends were 3 bases for V and 5 bases for J; bases not matched to a gene: 12. CDR3 DNA: TGCAGTGCTAGTGCCCCCCGGACTAGTCAGGAGACCCAGTACTTC. As protein: CSASAPRTSQETQYF.

The V gene is TRBV12-3 or TRBV12-4, the J gene TRBJ1-2, with D uncertain. The CDR3 spans 12 residues. V lost 9 bases and J 10 bases, leaving 18 bases between the germline ends. DNA of the CDR3: TGTGCCAGTGGTTGGGTTCGCTCCTTCTACACCTTC. Protein product: CASGWVRSFYTF.

The chain has TRBV29-1 and TRBJ1-3; unclear D gene. The CDR3 extends over 11 amino acids. Trimming left V 8 bases short and J 1 base short, with 6 bases between. Germline lookup yields CDR1 SQVTM and CDR2 ANQGSEA. The CDR3: CSWISGNTIYF. The CDR3 region has the DNA TGCAGCTGGATATCTGGAAACACCATATATTTT.

This clonotype was counted between two and nine times. The CDR3 here is CSVARHSNTGELFF. In DNA, the CDR3 is TGCAGCGTTGCCCGACACTCGAACACCGGGGAGCTGTTTTTT. The chain carries TRBV29-1 and TRBJ2-2, with D unclear. This CDR3 spans 14 amino acids. V was shortened by 4 bases and J by 0 bases, with 9 bases between the two germline ends. Per germline, CDR1 SQVTM and CDR2 ANQGSEA.

This chain joins TRBV6-6 and TRBJ2-1; weak D call: TRBD1 (6 bases). Germline V gene sequence: CDR1 MNHNY, CDR2 SVGAGI (reference sequence). V lost 4 bases to trimming and J lost 0 bases, with 10 bases between them. The CDR3 spans 15 residues. As DNA, the CDR3 is TGTGCCAGCAGTTCAGGGGATGGCTCCTACAATGAGCAGTTCTTC. Its protein product is CASSSGDGSYNEQFF.

A single count supports this clonotype. The gene calls are TRBV27 and TRBJ1-2; possibly TRBD1 for D (6 bases). The CDR3 extends over 12 amino acids. V lost 5 bases and J 7 bases, leaving 11 bases between the germline ends. Germline CDR1 is MNHEY and CDR2 is SMNVEV (reference sequence). The CDR3 here is CASSNNRVGYTF. The CDR3 DNA is TGTGCCAGCAGTAACAACAGGGTTGGCTACACCTTC.

V usage is TRBV29-1 and J usage is TRBJ1-2; no definite D call. CDR1 is SQVTM and CDR2 is ANQGSEA in the germline V gene. The CDR3 has 12 residues. Trimming stripped 6 bases from V and 2 bases from J, with 10 bases between. Written as DNA, the CDR3 is TGCAGCGTGCCCATGAGCAACTATGGCTACACCTTC. Protein: CSVPMSNYGYTF. Variable domain in full (rest from reference TRBV29-1 and TRBJ1-2): SAVISQKPSRDICQRGTSLTIQCQVDSQVTMMFWYRQQPGQSLTLIATANQGSEATYESGFVIDKFPISRPNLTFSTLTVSNMSPEDSSIYLCSVPMSNYGYTFGSGTRLTVV.

V usage is TRBV15 and J usage is TRBJ1-5; D is ambiguous. This CDR3 has 13 residues. The V gene's germline CDR1 is LNHNV and CDR2 YYDKDF (reference sequence). V lost 3 bases and J 9 bases, leaving 12 bases between the germline ends. For the CDR3, the DNA is TGTGCCACCAGCAGGCCTCGGTGGCCGCCCCAGCATTTT. It specifies CATSRPRWPPQHF.

The chain is built from TRBV11-2 and TRBJ2-7; the D is unclear. From germline, CDR1 is SGHAT and CDR2 FQNNGV. Trimming pared 4 bases from V and 0 bases from J, leaving 16 bases between. The CDR3 has 16 amino acids. CDR3 amino acids: CASSSLGGVRSYEQYF. The CDR3 coding sequence is TGTGCCAGCAGCTCCCTCGGTGGGGTCCGCTCCTACGAGCAGTACTTC.

V gene TRBV20-1 combines with J gene TRBJ2-5; D ambiguous. Germline V gene lookup returns CDR1 DFQATT and CDR2 SNEGSKA (reference sequence). V was trimmed by 2 bases and J by 5 bases, leaving 18 bases between them. The CDR3 is made up of 15 amino acids. CDR3 bases: TGCAGTGCTAGACCCCAAGGGCGGCCAAGGGAGACCCAGTACTTC. This codes for CSARPQGRPRETQYF.

The chain employs TRBV18 and TRBJ1-2; tentatively, D is TRBD1 (6 bases). CDR3 size: 14 residues. The germline V and J ends were trimmed by 3 bases and 4 bases, with 12 bases remaining between them. Germline V gives CDR1 KGHSH, CDR2 LQKENI. In DNA form, the CDR3 reads TGTGCCAGCTCACCGGGGGGACACCCCTATGGCTACACCTTC. This gives the protein CASSPGGHPYGYTF.

This clonotype was counted between two and nine times. The chain has TRBV3-1 and TRBJ1-6, with D unclear. The CDR3 totals 14 residues. The germline V and J ends were trimmed by 1 base and 5 bases, with 6 bases remaining between them. Germline loops: CDR1 LGHDT, CDR2 YNNKEL (reference sequence). CDR3 amino acids: CASSQGDDNSPLHF. CDR3 sequence (DNA): TGTGCCAGCAGCCAAGGAGATGATAATTCACCCCTCCACTTT.

This clonotype has only a few counts. The V call is TRBV2, the J call TRBJ1-2; D gene uncertain. Germline values: CDR1 SNHLY, CDR2 FYNNEI. This CDR3 has 14 residues. V dropped 9 bases and J dropped 0 bases, with 14 bases sitting between them. CDR3 loop: CASVAGLANYGYTF. The CDR3 DNA is TGTGCCAGTGTAGCGGGGTTAGCTAACTATGGCTACACCTTC.

The V gene is TRBV2, the J gene TRBJ2-5, with TRBD1 identical over 7 bases. The DNA end is more similar to TRBJ2-1, so the J call may be wrong. The length of the CDR3 is 16 residues. Per germline, CDR1 SNHLY and CDR2 FYNNEI. The CDR3 nucleotides are TGTGCCAGCAGTGAAGCCCCATGGACAGGAAGGGGTGAGCAGTTCTTC. It translates to CASSEAPWTGRGEQFF.